These 25 T cell receptor beta chains were all obtained from the same sample, sequenced in a study of control samples from healthy donors and cancer patients. Sequenced by immunoSEQ multiplex PCR; TCRdb stores in-frame clones only, minus some. The sample holds 60,000 or so clones; 88% are singletons and the top ten take roughly 3.8%. Sequenced material: blood. These receptors originate from a man between 50 and 59 years old in good health.

DNA for the CDR3: TGTGCCAGCAGCCCCTTTGGCGGAGGATACGAGCAGTACTTC. It specifies CASSPFGGGYEQYF. The chain uses TRBV11-3 and TRBJ2-7; tentative D call: TRBD2 (5 bases). V was trimmed by 5 bases and J by 4 bases, leaving 15 bases between them. Germline CDR1 and CDR2: SGHNT and YENEEA. The length of the CDR3 is 14 residues. The entire variable domain, with the rest obtained from reference TRBV11-3 and TRBJ2-7, is as follows: EAGVVQSPRYKIIEKKQPVAFWCNPISGHNTLYWYLQNLGQGPELLIRYENEEAVDDSQLPKDRFSAERLKGVDSTLKIQPAELGDSAVYLCASSPFGGGYEQYFGPGTRLTVT.

Turning to this clone: The sample contains more than one DNA sequence encoding this CDR3. This chain uses TRBV5-8 with TRBJ2-3; D unresolved. Germline V gene lookup returns CDR1 SGHTS and CDR2 YDEGEE. Between the trimmed V and J ends, which lost 1 base and 6 bases, there was a span of 6 bases. The CDR3 is made up of 12 amino acids. CDR3: CASSLRADTQYF. In DNA form, the CDR3 reads TGTGCCAGCAGCTTGAGGGCTGATACGCAGTATTTT.

The chain has TRBV18 and TRBJ2-2, with 10 positions matching TRBD2. The germline V gene encodes CDR1 KGHSH and CDR2 LQKENI. V lost 7 bases, J lost 4 bases, and 12 bases stayed unmatched. The CDR3 runs to 17 residues. CDR3 in amino acids: CASFQGASGSPTGELFF. CDR3 sequence (DNA): TGTGCCAGCTTTCAAGGAGCTAGCGGGAGCCCCACCGGGGAGCTGTTTTTT.

This chain uses TRBV2 with TRBJ2-3; D not resolved. The CDR3 consists of 15 residues. Germline V lookup: CDR1 SNHLY, CDR2 FYNNEI. V was cut by 6 bases and J by 2 bases, with 15 bases left in between. CDR3 region: CASRGSVLDTDTQYF. The CDR3, as DNA: TGTGCCAGCAGAGGCAGTGTTTTAGACACAGATACGCAGTATTTT. Combining the CDR3 with reference TRBV2 and TRBJ2-3 gives the whole variable domain EPEVTQTPSHQVTQMGQEVILRCVPISNHLYFYWYRQILGQKVEFLVSFYNNEISEKSEIFDDQFSVERPDGSNFTLKIRSTKLEDSAMYFCASRGSVLDTDTQYFGPGTRLTVL.

The chain links TRBV9 to TRBJ2-1, with D perhaps TRBD2 (7 bases). Trimming left V 3 bases short and J 5 bases short, with 15 bases between. This CDR3 region has 15 residues. Germline assignment: CDR1 SGDLS and CDR2 YYNGEE. CDR3 protein: CASSADRRGNNEQFF. For the CDR3, the DNA is TGTGCCAGCAGCGCAGACAGGCGGGGGAACAATGAGCAGTTCTTC.

This clone was recorded a few times. The chain is built from TRBV24-1 and TRBJ2-5, with D possibly TRBD2 on 5 matching bases. CDR1 and CDR2 from the germline V gene are KGHDR and SFDVKD. V lost 1 base, J lost 5 bases, and 13 bases lay in between. This CDR3 contains 15 residues. The CDR3 bases are TGTGCCACCAGTGATTTAAACGAACTAGTCGAGACCCAGTACTTC. This encodes CATSDLNELVETQYF.

The chain couples TRBV20-1 to TRBJ1-1; D gene unclear. Trimming cost V 5 bases and J 1 base, with 5 bases left between them. This CDR3 spans 11 amino acids. Germline V CDR1 and CDR2: DFQATT, SNEGSKA (reference sequence). This CDR3 is CSAGPNTEAFF. For the CDR3, the DNA is TGCAGTGCTGGCCCGAACACTGAAGCTTTCTTT.

This clone was recorded a few times. The chain employs TRBV5-6 and TRBJ1-1; D gene ambiguous. This CDR3 is 14 amino acids long. With 4 bases removed from V and 5 bases from J, the gap between germline ends came to 15 bases. The germline CDR1 and CDR2 sequences are SGHDT and YYEEEE. The CDR3 DNA follows: TGTGCCAGCAGCCGGCAAGGGATGGGGACTGAAGCTTTCTTT. Translating it yields CASSRQGMGTEAFF.

The table lists this clone with a few counts. The V gene is TRBV19, the J gene TRBJ1-5; weak D call: TRBD1 (6 bases). This CDR3 has 14 residues. In germline, CDR1 is LNHDA, CDR2 SQIVND (reference sequence). V was pared by 4 bases and J by 6 bases, with 13 bases between. Written as DNA, the CDR3 is TGTGCCAGTAGTACAACAGGGCCTCGTCAGCCCCAGCATTTT. Amino acids: CASSTTGPRQPQHF.

V usage is TRBV6-6 and J usage is TRBJ2-1; D is uncertain. The CDR3 has 14 amino acids. CDR1 and CDR2 (germline): MNHNY, SVGAGI (reference sequence). Trimming took off 1 base at V and 8 bases at J, with 12 bases between the two ends. The CDR3 spells CASSYWKAIDEQFF. DNA for the CDR3: TGTGCCAGCAGTTACTGGAAGGCCATAGATGAGCAGTTCTTC.

The chain carries TRBV19 and TRBJ1-3, with a tentative D call TRBD1 (6 bases). This CDR3 region has 15 residues. With 7 bases removed from V and 2 bases from J, the gap between germline ends came to 15 bases. The germline V gene has CDR1 LNHDA and CDR2 SQIVND (reference sequence). CDR3 sequence (DNA): TGTGCCAGTACCCCACAGGGTCTGACTGGAAACACCATATATTTT. Its protein product is CASTPQGLTGNTIYF.

The rearrangement uses TRBV7-2 and TRBJ2-3; unclear D gene. The germline V gene encodes CDR1 SGHTA and CDR2 FQGNSA. CDR3 size: 13 residues. V gave up 0 bases and J gave up 4 bases, with 5 bases separating them. The CDR3 protein is CASSLAPSDTQYF. The CDR3 coding sequence is TGTGCCAGCAGCTTAGCTCCCTCAGATACGCAGTATTTT.

This chain connects TRBV24-1 to TRBJ1-4; D perhaps matches TRBD1 (5 bases). Trimming took 4 bases from V and 3 from J, leaving 5 bases between them. Germline loops: CDR1 KGHDR, CDR2 SFDVKD. There are 13 residues in the CDR3. As DNA, the CDR3 is TGTGCCACCAGTGAGGGACCTAATGAAAAACTGTTTTTT. This codes for CATSEGPNEKLFF.

This sequence joins TRBV27 and TRBJ2-7; D is uncertain. The V end lost 5 bases, the J end lost 4 bases, and 6 bases lay between the germline ends. The CDR3 totals 11 residues. Germline CDR1 reads MNHEY; CDR2 reads SMNVEV (reference sequence). The CDR3 loop reads CASSLVYEQYF. The CDR3 DNA is TGTGCCAGCAGTCTCGTTTACGAGCAGTACTTC.

V gene TRBV29-1 combines with J gene TRBJ1-1, with 8 bases aligning to TRBD1. V gave up 7 bases and J gave up 5 bases; unmatched junction bases: 9. The CDR3 loop spans 13 amino acids. CDR1 and CDR2 (germline): SQVTM, ANQGSEA. This CDR3 is CSASGQGRTEAFF. The CDR3, as DNA: TGCAGCGCTTCCGGACAGGGTCGAACTGAAGCTTTCTTT.

The chain joins TRBV28 to TRBJ2-7; 10 bases are shared with TRBD2. The CDR3 consists of 14 residues. V lost 6 bases to trimming and J lost 0 bases; unmatched junction nucleotides: 2. Per germline, CDR1 MDHEN and CDR2 SYDVKM. The CDR3 DNA sequence: TGTGCCAGCAGGCCTAGCGGGAGCTCCTACGAGCAGTACTTC. As protein: CASRPSGSSYEQYF.

The rearrangement joins TRBV11-2 to TRBJ2-5; D possibly uses TRBD1 or TRBD2 (5 bases each). V dropped 5 bases and J dropped 2 bases, with 12 bases sitting between them. The CDR3 totals 14 residues. CDR1 and CDR2 from the germline V gene are SGHAT and FQNNGV. This CDR3 reads CASSQGTVQETQYF. CDR3 nucleotide sequence: TGTGCCAGCAGCCAAGGGACCGTTCAAGAGACCCAGTACTTC.

The chain combines TRBV11-2 with TRBJ2-5; 10 bases match TRBD1. The ends lost 4 bases at V and 4 bases at J; junction bases unmatched: 9. Per the germline V gene, CDR1 is SGHAT and CDR2 is FQNNGV. This CDR3 region has 16 residues. The CDR3 spells CASSSGQGVFGETQYF. DNA for the CDR3: TGTGCCAGCAGCTCCGGACAGGGGGTCTTTGGAGAGACCCAGTACTTC.

The chain recombines TRBV5-1 with TRBJ2-1; possibly TRBD1 for D (9 bases). V was trimmed by 4 bases and J by 4 bases, leaving 15 bases between them. The CDR3 loop spans 15 amino acids. Germline lookup yields CDR1 SGHRS and CDR2 YFSETQ. In DNA, the CDR3 is TGCGCCAGCAGCCCGGGGGGGACAGGGTACAATGAGCAGTTCTTC. Its translation is CASSPGGTGYNEQFF.

This chain links TRBV28 with TRBJ2-1, with D tentatively TRBD2 (5 bases). The V end was cut by 6 bases, the J end by 5 bases, with 11 bases between. From germline, CDR1 is MDHEN and CDR2 SYDVKM. There are 13 residues in the CDR3. DNA of the CDR3: TGTGCCAGCAGCCCTGGACTCCACAATGAGCAGTTCTTC. Translation: CASSPGLHNEQFF. Drawing the rest from reference TRBV28 and TRBJ2-1, the complete variable domain is DVKVTQSSRYLVKRTGEKVFLECVQDMDHENMFWYRQDPGLGLRLIYFSYDVKMKEKGDIPEGYSVSREKKERFSLILESASTNQTSMYLCASSPGLHNEQFFGPGTRLTVL.

The rearrangement links TRBV11-3 to TRBJ1-3, with no clear D. Trimming took 1 base from V and 0 from J, leaving 4 bases between them. Germline CDR1 reads SGHNT; CDR2 reads YENEEA. This CDR3 is built from 14 residues. CDR3 coding DNA: TGTGCCAGCAGCTTAGGGAACTCTGGAAACACCATATATTTT. This gives the protein CASSLGNSGNTIYF.

This clone was observed once. The V call is TRBV5-6, the J call TRBJ1-2; D is perhaps TRBD1 (6 bases). Germline values: CDR1 SGHDT, CDR2 YYEEEE. V dropped 6 bases and J dropped 4 bases, with 13 bases sitting between them. This CDR3 contains 13 residues. The CDR3 region has the DNA TGTGCCAGCACCCCGGACAGTATCTATGGCTACACCTTC. The encoded protein is CASTPDSIYGYTF.

The gene calls are TRBV7-2 and TRBJ2-5, with D unresolved. Germline assignment: CDR1 SGHTA and CDR2 FQGNSA. The CDR3 runs to 12 residues. Trimming removed 0 bases from V and 4 bases from J, with 3 bases in between. Here the CDR3 DNA reads TGTGCCAGCAGCTTAGCCCCAGAGACCCAGTACTTC. The encoded protein is CASSLAPETQYF.

The rearrangement joins TRBV6-2 or TRBV6-3 to TRBJ1-1; no definite D call. V lost 6 bases, J lost 1 base, and 9 bases lay in between. This CDR3 is built from 13 residues. CDR1 MNHEY and CDR2 SVGEGT come from the germline V gene. The CDR3 sequence: CASSATENTEAFF. Here the CDR3 DNA reads TGTGCCAGCAGCGCCACAGAGAACACTGAAGCTTTCTTT.

V usage is TRBV5-1 and J usage is TRBJ2-7, with a tentative D call TRBD2 (6 bases). V shed 5 bases and J shed 0 bases, with 15 bases lying between them. CDR3 length: 15 residues. The germline CDR1 and CDR2 sequences are SGHRS and YFSETQ. The CDR3 is CASSHAGPPSYEQYF. Here the CDR3 DNA reads TGCGCCAGCAGTCACGCGGGGCCTCCCTCCTACGAGCAGTACTTC.